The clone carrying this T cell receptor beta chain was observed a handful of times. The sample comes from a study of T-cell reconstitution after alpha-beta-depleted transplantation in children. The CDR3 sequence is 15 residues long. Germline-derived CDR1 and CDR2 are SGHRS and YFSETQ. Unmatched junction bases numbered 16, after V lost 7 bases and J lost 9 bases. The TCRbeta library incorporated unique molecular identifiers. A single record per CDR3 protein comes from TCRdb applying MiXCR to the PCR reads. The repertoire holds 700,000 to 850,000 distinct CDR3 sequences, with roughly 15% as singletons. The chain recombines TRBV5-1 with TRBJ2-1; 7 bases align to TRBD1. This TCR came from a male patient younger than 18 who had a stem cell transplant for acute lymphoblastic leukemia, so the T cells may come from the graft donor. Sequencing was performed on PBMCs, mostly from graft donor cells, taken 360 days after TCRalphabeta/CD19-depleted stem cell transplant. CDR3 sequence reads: CASPPDRATLGEQFF. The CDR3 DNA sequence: TGCGCCAGCCCCCCAGACAGGGCCACTCTTGGTGAGCAGTTCTTC.